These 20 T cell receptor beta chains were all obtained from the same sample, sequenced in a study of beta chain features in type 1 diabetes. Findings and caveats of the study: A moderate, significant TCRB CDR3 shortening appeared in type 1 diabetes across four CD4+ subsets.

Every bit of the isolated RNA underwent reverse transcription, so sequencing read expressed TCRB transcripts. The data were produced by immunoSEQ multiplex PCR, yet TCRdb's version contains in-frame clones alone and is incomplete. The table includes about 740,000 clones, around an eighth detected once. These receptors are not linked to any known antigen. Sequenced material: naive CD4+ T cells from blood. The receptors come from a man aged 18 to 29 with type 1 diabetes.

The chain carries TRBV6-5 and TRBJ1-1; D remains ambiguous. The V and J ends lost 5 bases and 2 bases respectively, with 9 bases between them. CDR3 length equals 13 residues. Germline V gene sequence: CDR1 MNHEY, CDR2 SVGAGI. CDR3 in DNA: TGTGCCAGCAGTATACTCCAAAACACTGAAGCTTTCTTT. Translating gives CASSILQNTEAFF.

The CDR3 DNA reads TGTGCCAGCAGCTTCGCGGATCAAGAGACCCAGTACTTC. This translates into CASSFADQETQYF. The V gene is TRBV5-4, the J gene TRBJ2-5; no definite D call. Germline lookup yields CDR1 SGHNT and CDR2 YYREEE (reference sequence). The CDR3 runs 13 residues. V lost 2 bases to trimming and J lost 2 bases, with 7 bases between them.

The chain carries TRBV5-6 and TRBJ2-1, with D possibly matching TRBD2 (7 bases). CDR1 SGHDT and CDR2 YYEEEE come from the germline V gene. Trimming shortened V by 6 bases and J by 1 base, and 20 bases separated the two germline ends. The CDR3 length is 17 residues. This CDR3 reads CASTPFWGGASYNEQFF. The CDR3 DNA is TGTGCCAGCACCCCGTTTTGGGGGGGGGCTTCCTACAATGAGCAGTTCTTC.

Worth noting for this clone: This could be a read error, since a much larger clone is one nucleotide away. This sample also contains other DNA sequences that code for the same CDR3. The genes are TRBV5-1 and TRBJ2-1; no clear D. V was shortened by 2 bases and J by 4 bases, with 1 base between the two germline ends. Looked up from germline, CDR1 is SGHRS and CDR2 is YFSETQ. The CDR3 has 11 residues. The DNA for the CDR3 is TGCGCCAGCAGCTTTTACAATGAGCAGTTCTTC. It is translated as CASSFYNEQFF. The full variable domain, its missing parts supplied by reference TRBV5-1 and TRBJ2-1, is KAGVTQTPRYLIKTRGQQVTLSCSPISGHRSVSWYQQTPGQGLQFLFEYFSETQRNKGNFPGRFSGRQFSNSRSEMNVSTLELGDSALYLCASSFYNEQFFGPGTRLTVL.

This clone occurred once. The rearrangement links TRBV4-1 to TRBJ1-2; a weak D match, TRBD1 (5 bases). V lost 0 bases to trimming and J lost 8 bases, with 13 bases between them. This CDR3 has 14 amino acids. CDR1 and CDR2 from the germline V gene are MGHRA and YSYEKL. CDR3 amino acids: CASSQDVRGQGYTF. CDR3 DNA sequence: TGCGCCAGCAGCCAAGACGTTCGGGGCCAAGGCTACACCTTC.

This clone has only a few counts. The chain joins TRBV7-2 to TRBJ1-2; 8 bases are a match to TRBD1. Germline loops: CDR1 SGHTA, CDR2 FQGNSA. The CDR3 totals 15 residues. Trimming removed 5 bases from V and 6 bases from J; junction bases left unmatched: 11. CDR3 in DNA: TGTGCCAGCAGCCCAGACAGGGGAAGAATGGATGGCTACACCTTC. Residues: CASSPDRGRMDGYTF.

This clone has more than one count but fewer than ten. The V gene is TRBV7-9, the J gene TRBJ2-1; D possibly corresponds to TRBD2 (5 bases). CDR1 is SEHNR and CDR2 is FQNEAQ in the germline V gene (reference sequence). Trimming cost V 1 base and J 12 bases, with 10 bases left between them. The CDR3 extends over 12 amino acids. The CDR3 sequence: CASSLVLAAQFF. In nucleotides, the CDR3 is TGTGCCAGCAGCTTAGTCCTAGCTGCGCAGTTCTTC.

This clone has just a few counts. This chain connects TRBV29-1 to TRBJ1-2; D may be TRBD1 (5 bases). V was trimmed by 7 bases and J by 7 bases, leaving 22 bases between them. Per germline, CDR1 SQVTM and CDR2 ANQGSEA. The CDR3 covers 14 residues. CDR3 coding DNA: TGCAGCGCGATGGGGACGAGGGAGGCCTTTGGCTACACCTTC. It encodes CSAMGTREAFGYTF.

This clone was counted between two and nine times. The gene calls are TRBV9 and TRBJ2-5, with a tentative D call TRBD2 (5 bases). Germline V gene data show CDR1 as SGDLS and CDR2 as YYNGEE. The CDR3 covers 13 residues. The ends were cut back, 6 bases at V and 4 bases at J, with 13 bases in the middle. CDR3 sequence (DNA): TGTGCCAGCAATTTTTTTGGAGGAGAGACCCAGTACTTC. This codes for CASNFFGGETQYF.

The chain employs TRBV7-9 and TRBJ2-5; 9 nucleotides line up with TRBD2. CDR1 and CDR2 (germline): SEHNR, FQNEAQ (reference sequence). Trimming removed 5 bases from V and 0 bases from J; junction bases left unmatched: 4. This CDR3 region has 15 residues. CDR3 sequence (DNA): TGTGCCAGCAGCCTTAGCGGGGGCTACCAAGAGACCCAGTACTTC. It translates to CASSLSGGYQETQYF.

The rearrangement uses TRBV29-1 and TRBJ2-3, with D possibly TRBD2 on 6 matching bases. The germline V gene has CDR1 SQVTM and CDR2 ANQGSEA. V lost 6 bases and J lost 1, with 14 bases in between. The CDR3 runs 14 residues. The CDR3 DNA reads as TGCAGCGTCGCGCTGACGGGGGGCACAGATACGCAGTATTTT. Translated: CSVALTGGTDTQYF.

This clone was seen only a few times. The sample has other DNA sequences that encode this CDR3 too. The CDR3 sequence: CASSLEAGNTEAFF. The CDR3 DNA follows: TGTGCCAGCAGCTTAGAGGCAGGGAACACTGAAGCTTTCTTT. The chain is built from TRBV7-9 and TRBJ1-1; D gene unclear. This CDR3 has 14 residues. Germline assignment: CDR1 SEHNR and CDR2 FQNEAQ (reference sequence). V was shortened by 1 base and J by 1 base, with 7 bases between the two germline ends.

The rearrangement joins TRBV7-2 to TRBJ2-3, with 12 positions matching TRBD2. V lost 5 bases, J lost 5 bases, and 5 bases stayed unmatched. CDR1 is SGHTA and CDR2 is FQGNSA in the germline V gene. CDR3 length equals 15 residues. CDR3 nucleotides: TGTGCCAGCAGCCTCACTAGCGGGGGGAAAGATACGCAGTATTTT. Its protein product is CASSLTSGGKDTQYF.

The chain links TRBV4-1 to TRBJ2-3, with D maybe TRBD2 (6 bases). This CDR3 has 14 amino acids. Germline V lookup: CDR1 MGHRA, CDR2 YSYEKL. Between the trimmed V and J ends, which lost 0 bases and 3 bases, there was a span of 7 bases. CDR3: CASSQERETDTQYF. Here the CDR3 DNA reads TGCGCCAGCAGCCAAGAACGGGAGACAGATACGCAGTATTTT.

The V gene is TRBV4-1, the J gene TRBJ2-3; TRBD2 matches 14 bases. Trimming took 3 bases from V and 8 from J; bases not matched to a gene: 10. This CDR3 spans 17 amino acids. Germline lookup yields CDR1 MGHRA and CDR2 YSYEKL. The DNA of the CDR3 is TGCGCCAGCAGCCAGGGCTCGACTAGCGGGGGGGCAAGTACGCAGTATTTT. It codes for CASSQGSTSGGASTQYF.

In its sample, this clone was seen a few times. The CDR3 protein is CASSGLTGNTIYF. CDR3 nucleotides: TGTGCCAGCAGCGGTCTTACTGGAAACACCATATATTTT. J is TRBJ1-3 and V is TRBV9; D gene ambiguous. The V end was cut by 3 bases, the J end by 2 bases, with 6 bases between. The CDR3 has 13 residues. Germline loops: CDR1 SGDLS, CDR2 YYNGEE.

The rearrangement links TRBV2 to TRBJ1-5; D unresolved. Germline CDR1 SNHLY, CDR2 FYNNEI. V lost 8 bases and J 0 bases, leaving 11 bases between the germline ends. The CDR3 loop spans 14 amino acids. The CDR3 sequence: CASAQFDSNQPQHF. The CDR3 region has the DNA TGTGCCAGCGCTCAATTCGATAGCAATCAGCCCCAGCATTTT.

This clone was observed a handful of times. The CDR3 sequence: CALGKDTNTGELFF. For the CDR3, the DNA is TGTGCCCTAGGGAAGGACACTAACACCGGGGAGCTGTTTTTT. The genes are TRBV7-9 and TRBJ2-2; TRBD1 might be the D (5 bases). This CDR3 spans 14 amino acids. Germline V gene lookup returns CDR1 SEHNR and CDR2 FQNEAQ (reference sequence). V was trimmed by 11 bases and J by 2 bases, leaving 15 bases between them.

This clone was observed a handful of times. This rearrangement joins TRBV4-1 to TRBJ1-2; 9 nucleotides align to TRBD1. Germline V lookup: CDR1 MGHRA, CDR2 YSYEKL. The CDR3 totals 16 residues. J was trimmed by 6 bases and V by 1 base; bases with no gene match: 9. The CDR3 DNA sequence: TGCGCCAGCAGCCAAGCCGGGACAGGGTTTCTTGATGGCTACACCTTC. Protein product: CASSQAGTGFLDGYTF.

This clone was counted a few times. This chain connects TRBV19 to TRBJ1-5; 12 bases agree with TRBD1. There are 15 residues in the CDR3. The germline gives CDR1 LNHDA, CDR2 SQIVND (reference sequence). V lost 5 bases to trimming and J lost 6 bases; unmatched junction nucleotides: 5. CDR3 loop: CASSAGQGAGQPQHF. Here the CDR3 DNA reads TGTGCCAGTAGTGCGGGACAGGGGGCCGGTCAGCCCCAGCATTTT. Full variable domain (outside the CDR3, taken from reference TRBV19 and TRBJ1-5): DGGITQSPKYLFRKEGQNVTLSCEQNLNHDAMYWYRQDPGQGLRLIYYSQIVNDFQKGDIAEGYSVSREKKESFPLTVTSAQKNPTAFYLCASSAGQGAGQPQHFGDGTRLSIL.